This TCR beta chain was observed in a study of graft-versus-host responses after intestinal transplantation (dated by TCRdb to the early 2020s). Study-level background: Multivisceral, liver-intestinal, or isolated intestinal transplants were received by the recipients. Rather than going through the commercial service, samples from three later patients were sequenced in-house on an Illumina MiSeq and processed with MiXCR. A cohort of 24 intestinal transplant recipients, including one retransplant, was enrolled, and a few patients lacking pretransplant specimens were excluded. Alloreactive clones were identified by sequencing pre-transplant mixed lymphocyte reaction products and comparing them with unstimulated pre-transplant donor and recipient T cells. Graft-versus-host and host-versus-graft alloreactive T cell clones were tracked in the graft, circulation and bone marrow after intestinal transplantation using bulk TCR-beta CDR3 sequencing. A peak of at least 4% donor T cells among recipient peripheral blood mononuclear cells was the definition used for donor T cell macrochimerism. Anti-thymocyte globulin induction was given to all recipients, followed by maintenance tacrolimus and steroids for 2 to 4 years. What the work shows at the level of the full study, not this receptor alone: Peak levels of circulating GvH clones were associated with declines in HvG clones early after transplant. Patients with donor T cell macrochimerism had high GvH to HvG T cell clonal ratios in their allografts. GvH clones were detected in recipient bone marrow, and some appeared earlier in ileal mucosa or blood, consistent with an intestinal mucosal origin. The relatively low number and heterogeneity of intestinal transplant patients limited the conclusions.

Read against the paper, the sample's time point label means: cells obtained before transplantation from donor or recipient. CD3+CD4+ and CD3+CD8+ populations were FACS-sorted from unstimulated pre-transplant donor and recipient cells taken from spleen or lymph nodes. The method was the immunoSEQ multiplex PCR assay. For most patients, genomic DNA was isolated using the Qiagen DNeasy Blood and Tissue Kit and was shipped frozen to Adaptive Biotechnologies for TCR sequencing. Adaptive Biotechnologies carried out high-throughput TCR-beta CDR3 sequencing of genomic DNA for most patients. Per the original workflow: TCR sequencing data for around 19 patients were retrieved from Adaptive's ImmunoSEQ software; three other patients were processed with MiXCR and VDJtools. To correct CD4 versus CD8 sorting errors, any sequence found in both subsets at a frequency ratio below 5:1 was removed. CDR3 nucleotide sequences shared between donor and recipient were removed because the origin of such sequences could not be assigned. To count as alloreactive, a clone needed at least 2-fold expansion over unstimulated cells and a minimum CFSE-low frequency of 0.002% (template counts) or 0.001% (read counts). Clones detected in sequenced pre-transplant spleen, lymph node, or MLR CFSE-low populations of the donor or recipient were defined as mappable. Cumulative frequency of alloreactive clones was calculated as a percentage of all sequences weighted by copy number. TCRdb stores this immuneACCESS table with in-frame sequences only. Part of the clones is absent; in the studies checked, under half of the shortfall reflects unresolved V genes, and no reason is known for the rest. V, J and clone size are those of that table, while D and trimming were read from the DNA. Present in this sample are 95,000 to 110,000 clones, approximately 86% of which were seen just once. Of the sample, about 0.73% falls within the top ten clones.

On this clone itself: Its recognized antigen is unknown. No quality values exist for individual bases; no much larger clone is one base distant.

Spanning cysteine to phenylalanine, the CDR3 consists of 15 amino acids. The retained sequence is limited to the CDR3, 45 bases, with the frame set at the first base. Trimming at the junction amounts to 4 bases on V and 3 bases on J, and the germline ends lie 14 bases apart. Taken from the germline V gene (reference sequence), the CDR1 and CDR2 loops are MNHNY and SVGAGI. The TCR originated in a human donor who was the organ donor for an intestinal transplant. The starting material was unstimulated CD4+ T cells sorted from spleen or lymph node cells, obtained before transplant. The rearrangement joined TRBV6-6 to TRBJ2-3, and possibly TRBD2, on 5 matching bases. The CDR3 has the sequence CASSSLGSSTDTQYF. The DNA is TGTGCCAGCAGTTCTTTGGGGAGCTCGACAGATACGCAGTATTTT.